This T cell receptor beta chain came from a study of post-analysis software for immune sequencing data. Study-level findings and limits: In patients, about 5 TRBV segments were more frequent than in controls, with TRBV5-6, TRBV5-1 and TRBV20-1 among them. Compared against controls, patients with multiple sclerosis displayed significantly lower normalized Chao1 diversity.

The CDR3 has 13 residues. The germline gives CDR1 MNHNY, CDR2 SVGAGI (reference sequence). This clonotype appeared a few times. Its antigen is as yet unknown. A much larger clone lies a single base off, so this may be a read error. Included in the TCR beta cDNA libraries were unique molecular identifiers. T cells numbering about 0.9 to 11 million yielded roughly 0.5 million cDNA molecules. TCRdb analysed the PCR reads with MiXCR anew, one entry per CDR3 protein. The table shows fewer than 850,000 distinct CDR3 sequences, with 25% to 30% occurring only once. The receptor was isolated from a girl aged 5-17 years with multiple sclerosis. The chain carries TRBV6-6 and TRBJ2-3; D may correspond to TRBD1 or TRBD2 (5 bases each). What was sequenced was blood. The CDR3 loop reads CAGSGGTTDTQYF. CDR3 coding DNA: TGTGCCGGCAGTGGGGGAACCACAGATACGCAGTATTTT.